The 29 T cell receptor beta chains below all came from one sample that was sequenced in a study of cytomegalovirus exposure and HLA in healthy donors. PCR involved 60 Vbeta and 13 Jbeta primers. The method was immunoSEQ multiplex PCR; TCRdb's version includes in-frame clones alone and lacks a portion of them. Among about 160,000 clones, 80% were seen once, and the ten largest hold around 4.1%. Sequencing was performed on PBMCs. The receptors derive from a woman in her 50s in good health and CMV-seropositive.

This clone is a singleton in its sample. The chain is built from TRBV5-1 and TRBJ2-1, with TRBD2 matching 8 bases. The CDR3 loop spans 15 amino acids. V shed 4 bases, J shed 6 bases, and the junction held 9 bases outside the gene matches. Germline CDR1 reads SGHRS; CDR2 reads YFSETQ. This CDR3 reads CASSLPGTSSNEQFF. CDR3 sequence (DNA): TGCGCCAGCAGCCTCCCCGGGACTAGTAGCAATGAGCAGTTCTTC.

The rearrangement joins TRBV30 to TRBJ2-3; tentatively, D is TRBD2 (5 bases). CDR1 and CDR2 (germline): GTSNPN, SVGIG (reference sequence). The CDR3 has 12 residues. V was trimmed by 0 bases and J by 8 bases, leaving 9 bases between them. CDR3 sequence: CAWSVLGGTQYF. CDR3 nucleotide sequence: TGTGCCTGGAGTGTACTCGGAGGTACGCAGTATTTT. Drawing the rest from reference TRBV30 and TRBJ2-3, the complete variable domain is SQTIHQWPATLVQPVGSPLSLECTVEGTSNPNLYWYRQAAGRGLQLLFYSVGIGQISSEVPQNLSASRPQDRQFILSSKKLLLSDSGFYLCAWSVLGGTQYFGPGTRLTVL.

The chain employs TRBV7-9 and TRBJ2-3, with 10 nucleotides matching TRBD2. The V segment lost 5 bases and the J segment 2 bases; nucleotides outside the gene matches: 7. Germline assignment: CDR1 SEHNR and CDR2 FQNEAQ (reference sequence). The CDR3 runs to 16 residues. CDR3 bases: TGTGCCAGCAGCCCCCTGCTAGCGGGGGCCACAGATACGCAGTATTTT. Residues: CASSPLLAGATDTQYF.

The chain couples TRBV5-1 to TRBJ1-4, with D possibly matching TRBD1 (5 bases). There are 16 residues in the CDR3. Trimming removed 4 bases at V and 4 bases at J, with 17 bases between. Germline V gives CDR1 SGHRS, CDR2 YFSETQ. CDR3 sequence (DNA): TGCGCCAGCAGCCCGAACCGACAGCCTGGTAATGAAAAACTGTTTTTT. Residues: CASSPNRQPGNEKLFF.

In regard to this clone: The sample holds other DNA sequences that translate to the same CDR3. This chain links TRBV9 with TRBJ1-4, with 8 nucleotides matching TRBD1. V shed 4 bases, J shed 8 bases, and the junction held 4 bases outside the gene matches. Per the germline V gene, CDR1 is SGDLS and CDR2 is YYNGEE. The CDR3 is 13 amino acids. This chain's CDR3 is CASSLGQGEKLFF. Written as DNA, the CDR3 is TGTGCCAGCAGCCTCGGACAGGGAGAAAAACTGTTTTTT.

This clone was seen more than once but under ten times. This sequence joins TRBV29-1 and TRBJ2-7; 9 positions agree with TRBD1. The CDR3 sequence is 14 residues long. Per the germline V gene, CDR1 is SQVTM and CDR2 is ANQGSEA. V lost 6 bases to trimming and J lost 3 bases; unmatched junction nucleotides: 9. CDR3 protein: CSVGAGTGNYEQYF. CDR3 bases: TGCAGCGTCGGAGCCGGGACAGGGAACTACGAGCAGTACTTC.

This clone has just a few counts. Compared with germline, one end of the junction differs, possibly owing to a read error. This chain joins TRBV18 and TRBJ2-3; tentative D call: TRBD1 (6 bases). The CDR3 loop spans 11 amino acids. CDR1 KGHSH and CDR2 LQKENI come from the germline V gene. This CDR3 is CASSRTETQYF. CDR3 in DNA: TGTGCCAGCTCGCGGACAGAAACGCAGTATTTT.

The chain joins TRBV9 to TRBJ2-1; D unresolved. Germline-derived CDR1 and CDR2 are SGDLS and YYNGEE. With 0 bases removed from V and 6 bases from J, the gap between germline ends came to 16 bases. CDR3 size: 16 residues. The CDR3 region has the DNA TGTGCCAGCAGCGTAGGAGGTTCGGATCGGTCCAATGAGCAGTTCTTC. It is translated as CASSVGGSDRSNEQFF.

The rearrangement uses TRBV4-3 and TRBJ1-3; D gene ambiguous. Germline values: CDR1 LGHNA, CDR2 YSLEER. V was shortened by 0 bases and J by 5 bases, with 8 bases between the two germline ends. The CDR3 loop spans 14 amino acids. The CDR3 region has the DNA TGCGCCAGCAGCCAAGATACTTCGAGAAACACCATATATTTT. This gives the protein CASSQDTSRNTIYF.

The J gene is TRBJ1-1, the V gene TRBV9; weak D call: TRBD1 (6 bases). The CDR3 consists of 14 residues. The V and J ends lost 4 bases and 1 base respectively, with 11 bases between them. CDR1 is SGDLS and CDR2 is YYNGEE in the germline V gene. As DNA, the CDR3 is TGTGCCAGCAGCCCGGGACACTGGAACACTGAAGCTTTCTTT. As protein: CASSPGHWNTEAFF.

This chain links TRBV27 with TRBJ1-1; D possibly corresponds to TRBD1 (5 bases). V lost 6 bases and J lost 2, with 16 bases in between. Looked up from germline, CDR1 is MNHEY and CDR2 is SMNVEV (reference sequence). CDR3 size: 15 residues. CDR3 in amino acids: CASRAGGDGNTEAFF. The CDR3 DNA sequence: TGTGCCAGCAGAGCTGGGGGGGACGGCAACACTGAAGCTTTCTTT.

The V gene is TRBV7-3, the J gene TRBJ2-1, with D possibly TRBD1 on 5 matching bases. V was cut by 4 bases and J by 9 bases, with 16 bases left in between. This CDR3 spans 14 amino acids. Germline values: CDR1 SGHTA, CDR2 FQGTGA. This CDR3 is CASSYSPGMGEQFF. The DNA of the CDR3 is TGTGCCAGCAGCTACTCTCCAGGGATGGGTGAGCAGTTCTTC.

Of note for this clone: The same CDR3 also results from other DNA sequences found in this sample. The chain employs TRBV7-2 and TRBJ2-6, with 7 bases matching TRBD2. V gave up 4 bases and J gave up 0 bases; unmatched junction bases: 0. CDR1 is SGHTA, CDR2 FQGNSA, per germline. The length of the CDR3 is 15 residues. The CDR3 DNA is TGTGCCAGCAGCTCGGGGGGCTCTGGGGCCAACGTCCTGACTTTC. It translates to CASSSGGSGANVLTF.

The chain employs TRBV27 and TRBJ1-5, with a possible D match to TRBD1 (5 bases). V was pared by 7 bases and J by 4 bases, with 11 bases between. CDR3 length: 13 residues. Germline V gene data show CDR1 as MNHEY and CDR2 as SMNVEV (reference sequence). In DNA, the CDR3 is TGTGCCAGCAAGGGGTATGGGAATCAGCCCCAGCATTTT. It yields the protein CASKGYGNQPQHF.

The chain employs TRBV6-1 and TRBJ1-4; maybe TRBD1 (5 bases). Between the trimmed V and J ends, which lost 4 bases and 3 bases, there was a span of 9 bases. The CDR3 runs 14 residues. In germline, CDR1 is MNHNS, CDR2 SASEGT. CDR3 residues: CASSVWGSNEKLFF. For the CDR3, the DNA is TGTGCCAGCAGTGTATGGGGCTCTAATGAAAAACTGTTTTTT.

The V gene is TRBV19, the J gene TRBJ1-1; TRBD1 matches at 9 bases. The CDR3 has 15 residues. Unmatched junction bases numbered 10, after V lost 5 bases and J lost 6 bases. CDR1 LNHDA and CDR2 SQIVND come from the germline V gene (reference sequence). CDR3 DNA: TGTGCCAGTAGTTGGGGGACAGGGAAATTGGCTGAAGCTTTCTTT. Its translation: CASSWGTGKLAEAFF. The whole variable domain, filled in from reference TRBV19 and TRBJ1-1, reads DGGITQSPKYLFRKEGQNVTLSCEQNLNHDAMYWYRQDPGQGLRLIYYSQIVNDFQKGDIAEGYSVSREKKESFPLTVTSAQKNPTAFYLCASSWGTGKLAEAFFGQGTRLTVV.

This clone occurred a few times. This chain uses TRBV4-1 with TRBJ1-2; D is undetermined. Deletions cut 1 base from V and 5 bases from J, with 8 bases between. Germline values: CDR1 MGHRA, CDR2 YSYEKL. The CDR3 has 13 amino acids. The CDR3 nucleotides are TGCGCCAGCAGCCAAGTTGGAGTTTATGGCTACACCTTC. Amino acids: CASSQVGVYGYTF.

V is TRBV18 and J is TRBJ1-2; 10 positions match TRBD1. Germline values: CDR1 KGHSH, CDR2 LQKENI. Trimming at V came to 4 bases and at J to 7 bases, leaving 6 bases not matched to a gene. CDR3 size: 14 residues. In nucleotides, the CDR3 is TGTGCCAGCTCACAGGGGACAGGGGAAAGTGGCTACACCTTC. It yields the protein CASSQGTGESGYTF.

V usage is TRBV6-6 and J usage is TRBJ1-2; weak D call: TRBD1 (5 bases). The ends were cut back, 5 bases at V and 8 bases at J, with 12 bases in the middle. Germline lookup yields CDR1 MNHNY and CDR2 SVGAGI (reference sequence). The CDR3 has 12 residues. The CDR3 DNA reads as TGTGCCAGCAGTCGCGGGACGGACGGCTACACCTTC. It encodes CASSRGTDGYTF.

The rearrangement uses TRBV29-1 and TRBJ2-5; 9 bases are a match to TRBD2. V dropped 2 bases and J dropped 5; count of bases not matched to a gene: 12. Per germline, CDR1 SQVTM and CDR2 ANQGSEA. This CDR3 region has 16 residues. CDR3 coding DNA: TGCAGCGTTGAAAGCGGGAGGAAGACCTTAAGCGAGACCCAGTACTTC. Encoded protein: CSVESGRKTLSETQYF.

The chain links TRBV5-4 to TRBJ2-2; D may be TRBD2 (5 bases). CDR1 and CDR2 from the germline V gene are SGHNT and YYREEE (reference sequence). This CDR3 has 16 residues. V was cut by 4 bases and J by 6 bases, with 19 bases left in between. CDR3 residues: CASSDSGSGEAGELFF. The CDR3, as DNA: TGTGCCAGCAGCGACTCAGGATCCGGGGAAGCCGGGGAGCTGTTTTTT.

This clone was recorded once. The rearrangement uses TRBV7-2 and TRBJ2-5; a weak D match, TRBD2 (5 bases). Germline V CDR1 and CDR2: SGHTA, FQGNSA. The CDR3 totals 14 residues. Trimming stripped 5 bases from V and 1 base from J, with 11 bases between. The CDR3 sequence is CASSQSRGQETQYF. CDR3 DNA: TGTGCCAGCAGCCAAAGTCGGGGCCAAGAGACCCAGTACTTC.

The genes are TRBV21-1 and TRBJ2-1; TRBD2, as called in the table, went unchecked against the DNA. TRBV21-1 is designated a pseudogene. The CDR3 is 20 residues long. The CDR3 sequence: CASSISAGTSGLLSYNEQFF. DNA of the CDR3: TGTGCCAGCAGCATTAGTGCCGGGACTAGCGGGCTCCTCTCCTACAATGAGCAGTTCTTC.

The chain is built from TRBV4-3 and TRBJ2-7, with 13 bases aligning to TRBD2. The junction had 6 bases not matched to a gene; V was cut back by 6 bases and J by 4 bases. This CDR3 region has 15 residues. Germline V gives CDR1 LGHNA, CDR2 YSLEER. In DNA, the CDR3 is TGCGCCAGCAGTCCGGGGACTAGCGGGGTTTACGAGCAGTACTTC. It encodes CASSPGTSGVYEQYF.

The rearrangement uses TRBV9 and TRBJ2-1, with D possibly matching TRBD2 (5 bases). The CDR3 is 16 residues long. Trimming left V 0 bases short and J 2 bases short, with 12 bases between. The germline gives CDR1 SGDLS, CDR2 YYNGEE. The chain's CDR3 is CASSVGEGTAYNEQFF. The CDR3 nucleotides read TGTGCCAGCAGCGTAGGTGAGGGCACGGCCTACAATGAGCAGTTCTTC.

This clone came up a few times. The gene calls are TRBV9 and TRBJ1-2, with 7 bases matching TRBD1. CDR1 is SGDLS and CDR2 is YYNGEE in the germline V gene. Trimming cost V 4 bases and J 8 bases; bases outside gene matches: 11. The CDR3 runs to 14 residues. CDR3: CASSPTGAIGGYTF. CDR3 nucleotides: TGTGCCAGCAGCCCTACAGGGGCGATCGGCGGCTACACCTTC.

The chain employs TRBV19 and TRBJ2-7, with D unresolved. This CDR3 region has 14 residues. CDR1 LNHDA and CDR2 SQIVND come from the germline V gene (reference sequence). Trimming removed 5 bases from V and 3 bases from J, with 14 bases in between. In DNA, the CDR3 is TGTGCCAGTAGTGGTCAACGAGGTTTCTACGAGCAGTACTTC. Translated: CASSGQRGFYEQYF.

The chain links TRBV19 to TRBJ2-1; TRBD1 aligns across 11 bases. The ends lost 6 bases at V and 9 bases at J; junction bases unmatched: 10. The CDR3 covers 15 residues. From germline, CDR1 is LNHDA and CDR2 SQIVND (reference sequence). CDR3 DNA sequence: TGTGCCAGTAGGTTTGGGGACAGGGGGGGAGGTGAGCAGTTCTTC. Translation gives CASRFGDRGGGEQFF.

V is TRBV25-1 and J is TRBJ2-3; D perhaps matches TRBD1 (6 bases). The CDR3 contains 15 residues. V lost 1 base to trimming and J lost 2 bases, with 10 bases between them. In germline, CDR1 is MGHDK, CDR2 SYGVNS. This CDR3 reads CASSESGDITDTQYF. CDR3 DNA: TGTGCCAGCAGTGAATCCGGGGACATCACAGATACGCAGTATTTT.